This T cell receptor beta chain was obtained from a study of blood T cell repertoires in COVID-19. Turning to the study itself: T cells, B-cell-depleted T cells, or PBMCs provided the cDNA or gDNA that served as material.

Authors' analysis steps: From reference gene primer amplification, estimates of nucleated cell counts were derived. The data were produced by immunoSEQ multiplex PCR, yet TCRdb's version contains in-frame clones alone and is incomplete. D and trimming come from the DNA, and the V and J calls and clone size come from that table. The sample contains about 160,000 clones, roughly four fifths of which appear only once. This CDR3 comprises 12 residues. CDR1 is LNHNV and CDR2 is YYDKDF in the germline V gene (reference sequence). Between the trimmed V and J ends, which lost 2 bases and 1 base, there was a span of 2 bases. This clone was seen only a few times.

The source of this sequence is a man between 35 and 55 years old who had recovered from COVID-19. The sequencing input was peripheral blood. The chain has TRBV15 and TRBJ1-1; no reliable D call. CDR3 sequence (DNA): TGTGCCACCAGCAGACAGAACACTGAAGCTTTCTTT. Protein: CATSRQNTEAFF.